This T cell receptor beta chain came from a study of cytomegalovirus exposure and HLA in healthy donors. Study-wide results and caveats: Per a later analysis, HLA-associated TCR beta chains showed more clonal expansion than other, equally common TCR beta chains. According to reports, the classifier identified cytomegalovirus status with high specificity and sensitivity. TRBV6-2, TRBV6-3 and other indistinguishable V segments were excluded.

The CDR3 totals 14 residues. J was trimmed by 4 bases and V by 3 bases; bases with no gene match: 4. From germline, CDR1 is KGHSH and CDR2 LQKENI. The PCR employed 60 Vbeta primers together with 13 Jbeta primers. Generated by immunoSEQ multiplex PCR, the TCRdb table keeps only in-frame clones and is missing some. The sample records 90,000 to 120,000 clones, less than 80% being singletons. Comment on this clone: The antigen remains undetermined.

The origin of this receptor is a man aged 25-45 years in good health and CMV-seronegative. The sequencing input was PBMCs. The V gene is TRBV18, the J gene TRBJ2-5; 8 bases fit TRBD1. CDR3 sequence: CASSPDRVVETQYF. In nucleotides, the CDR3 is TGTGCCAGCTCACCGGACAGGGTGGTAGAGACCCAGTACTTC. Based on the CDR3 plus reference TRBV18 and TRBJ2-5, the full variable domain is NAGVMQNPRHLVRRRGQEARLRCSPMKGHSHVYWYRQLPEEGLKFMVYLQKENIIDESGMPKERFSAEFPKEGPSILRIQQVVRGDSAAYFCASSPDRVVETQYFGPGTRLLVL.